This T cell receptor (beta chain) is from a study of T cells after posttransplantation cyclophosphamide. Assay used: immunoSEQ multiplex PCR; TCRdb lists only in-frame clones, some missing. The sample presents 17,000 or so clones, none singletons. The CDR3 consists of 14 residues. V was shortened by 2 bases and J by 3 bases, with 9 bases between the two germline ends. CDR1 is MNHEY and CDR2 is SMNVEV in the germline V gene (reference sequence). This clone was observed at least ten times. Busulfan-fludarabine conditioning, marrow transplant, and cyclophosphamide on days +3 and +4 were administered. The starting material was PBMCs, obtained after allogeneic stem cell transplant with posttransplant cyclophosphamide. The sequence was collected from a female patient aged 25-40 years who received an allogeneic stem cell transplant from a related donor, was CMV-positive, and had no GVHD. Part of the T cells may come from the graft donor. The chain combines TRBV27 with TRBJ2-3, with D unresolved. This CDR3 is CASSLRGLTDTQYF. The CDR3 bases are TGTGCCAGCAGTTTACGAGGTTTAACAGATACGCAGTATTTT.